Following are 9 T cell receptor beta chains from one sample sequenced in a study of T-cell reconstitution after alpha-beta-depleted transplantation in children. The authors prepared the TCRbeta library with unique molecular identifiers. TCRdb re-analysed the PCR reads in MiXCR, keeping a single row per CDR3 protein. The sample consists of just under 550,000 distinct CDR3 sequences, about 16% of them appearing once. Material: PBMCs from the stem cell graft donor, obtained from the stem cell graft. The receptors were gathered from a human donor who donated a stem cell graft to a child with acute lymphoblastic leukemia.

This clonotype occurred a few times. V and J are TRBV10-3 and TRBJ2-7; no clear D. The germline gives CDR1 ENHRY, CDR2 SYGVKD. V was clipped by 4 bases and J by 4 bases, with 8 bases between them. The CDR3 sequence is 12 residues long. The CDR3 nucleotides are TGTGCCATCAGTGTATCTGGTTACGAGCAGTACTTC. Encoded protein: CAISVSGYEQYF.

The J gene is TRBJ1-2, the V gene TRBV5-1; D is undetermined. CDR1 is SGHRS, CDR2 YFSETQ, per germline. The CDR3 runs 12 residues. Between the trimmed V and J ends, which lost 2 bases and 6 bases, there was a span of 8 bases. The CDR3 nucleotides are TGCGCCAGCAGCTTCGAAGGGAATGGCTACACCTTC. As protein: CASSFEGNGYTF.

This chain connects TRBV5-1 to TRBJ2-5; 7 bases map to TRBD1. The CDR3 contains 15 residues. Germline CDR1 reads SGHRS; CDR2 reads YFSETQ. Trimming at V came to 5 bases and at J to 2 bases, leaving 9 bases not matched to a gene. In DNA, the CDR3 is TGCGCCAGCAGACTAGGGGGCAGGACACAAGAGACCCAGTACTTC. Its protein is CASRLGGRTQETQYF.

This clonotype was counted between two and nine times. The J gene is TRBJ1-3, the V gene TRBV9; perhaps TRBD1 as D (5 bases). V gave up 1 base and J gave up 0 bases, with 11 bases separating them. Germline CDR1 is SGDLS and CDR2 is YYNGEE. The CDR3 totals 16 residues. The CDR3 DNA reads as TGTGCCAGCAGCGTACTATCAGGGAGCTCTGGAAACACCATATATTTT. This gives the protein CASSVLSGSSGNTIYF. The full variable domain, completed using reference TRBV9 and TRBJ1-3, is DSGVTQTPKHLITATGQRVTLRCSPRSGDLSVYWYQQSLDQGLQFLIQYYNGEERAKGNILERFSAQQFPDLHSELNLSSLELGDSALYFCASSVLSGSSGNTIYFGEGSWLTVV.

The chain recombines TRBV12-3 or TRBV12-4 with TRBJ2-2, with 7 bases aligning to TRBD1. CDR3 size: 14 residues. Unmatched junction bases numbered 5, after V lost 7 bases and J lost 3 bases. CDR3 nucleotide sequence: TGTGCCAGCATCTTGGGACAGTACACCGGGGAGCTGTTTTTT. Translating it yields CASILGQYTGELFF.

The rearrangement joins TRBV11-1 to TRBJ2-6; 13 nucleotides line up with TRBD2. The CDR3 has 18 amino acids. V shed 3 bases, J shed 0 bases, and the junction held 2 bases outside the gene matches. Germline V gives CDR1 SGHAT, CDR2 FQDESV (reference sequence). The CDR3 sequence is CASSFGLAGDSGANVLTF. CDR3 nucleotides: TGTGCCAGCAGCTTCGGACTAGCGGGGGACTCTGGGGCCAACGTCCTGACTTTC.

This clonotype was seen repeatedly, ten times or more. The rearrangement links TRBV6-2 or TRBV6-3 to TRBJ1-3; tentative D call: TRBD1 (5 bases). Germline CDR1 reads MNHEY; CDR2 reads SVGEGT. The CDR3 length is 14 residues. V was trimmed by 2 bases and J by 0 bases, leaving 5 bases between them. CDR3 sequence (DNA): TGTGCCAGCAGTTACGACAGCTCTGGAAACACCATATATTTT. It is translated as CASSYDSSGNTIYF.

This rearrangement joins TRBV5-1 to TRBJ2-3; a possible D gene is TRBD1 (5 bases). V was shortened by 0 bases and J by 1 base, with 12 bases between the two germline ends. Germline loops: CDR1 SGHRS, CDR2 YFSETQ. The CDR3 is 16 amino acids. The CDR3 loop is CASSLDGQGRTDTQYF. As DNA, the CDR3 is TGCGCCAGCAGCTTGGATGGGCAGGGCCGCACAGATACGCAGTATTTT.

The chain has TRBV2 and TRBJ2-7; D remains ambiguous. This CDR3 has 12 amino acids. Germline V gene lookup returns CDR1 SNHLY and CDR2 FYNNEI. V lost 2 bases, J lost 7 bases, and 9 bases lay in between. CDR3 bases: TGTGCCAGCAGTGAAAGGGATTGGGAGCAGTACTTC. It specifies CASSERDWEQYF. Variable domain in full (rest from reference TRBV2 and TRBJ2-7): EPEVTQTPSHQVTQMGQEVILRCVPISNHLYFYWYRQILGQKVEFLVSFYNNEISEKSEIFDDQFSVERPDGSNFTLKIRSTKLEDSAMYFCASSERDWEQYFGPGTRLTVT.